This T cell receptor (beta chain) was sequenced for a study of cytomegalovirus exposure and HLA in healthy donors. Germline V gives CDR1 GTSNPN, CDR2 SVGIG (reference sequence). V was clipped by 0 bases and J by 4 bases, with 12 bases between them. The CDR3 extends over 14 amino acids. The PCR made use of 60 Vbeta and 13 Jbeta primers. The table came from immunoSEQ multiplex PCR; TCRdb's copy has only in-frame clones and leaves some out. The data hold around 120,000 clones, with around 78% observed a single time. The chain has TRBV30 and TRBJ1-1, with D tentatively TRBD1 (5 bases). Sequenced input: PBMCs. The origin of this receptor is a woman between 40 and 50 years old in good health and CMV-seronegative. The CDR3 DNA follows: TGTGCCTGGAGTGTAATAGGGGTGGGCACTGAAGCTTTCTTT. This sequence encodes CAWSVIGVGTEAFF.